The 5 T cell receptor beta chains presented below share a single source sample, sequenced in a study of coeliac disease. Profiling relied on immunoSEQ multiplex PCR, and the TCRdb table lists in-frame clones only, not all of them. The sample records fewer than 7,000 clones, around 73% being singletons. The sample consisted of lamina propria lymphocytes from the gut. These receptors were collected from a man aged 30 to 39 with celiac disease.

This chain uses TRBV30 with TRBJ2-6, with no clear D. CDR1 and CDR2 (germline): GTSNPN, SVGIG (reference sequence). CDR3 length equals 15 residues. V was pared by 4 bases and J by 4 bases, with 14 bases between. The CDR3 region is CAWTAKQTGANVLTF. The DNA of the CDR3 is TGTGCCTGGACCGCGAAACAGACAGGGGCCAACGTCCTGACTTTC. The complete variable domain, with remaining parts taken from reference TRBV30 and TRBJ2-6, reads SQTIHQWPATLVQPVGSPLSLECTVEGTSNPNLYWYRQAAGRGLQLLFYSVGIGQISSEVPQNLSASRPQDRQFILSSKKLLLSDSGFYLCAWTAKQTGANVLTFGAGSRLTVL.

The genes are TRBV4-2 and TRBJ1-2; TRBD1 agrees at 9 bases. Germline values: CDR1 LGHNA, CDR2 YNFKEQ. This CDR3 spans 15 amino acids. V shed 5 bases, J shed 4 bases, and the junction held 8 bases outside the gene matches. The CDR3 DNA is TGTGCCAGCAGCTCGGACAGGGGAGAGCCCTATGGCTACACCTTC. Translated, it gives CASSSDRGEPYGYTF.

The rearrangement joins TRBV15 to TRBJ2-7, with a weak D call TRBD1 (6 bases). Germline CDR1 and CDR2: LNHNV and YYDKDF (reference sequence). V shed 0 bases and J shed 1 base, with 16 bases lying between them. The CDR3 sequence is 17 residues long. Here the CDR3 reads CATSRDKGQTISYEQYF. Here the CDR3 DNA reads TGTGCCACCAGCAGAGATAAAGGACAGACTATATCCTACGAGCAGTACTTC.

This clone was observed a handful of times. The chain links TRBV10-1 to TRBJ2-7, with TRBD1 as a possible D gene (6 bases). Germline CDR1 reads WNHNN; CDR2 reads SYGVQD (reference sequence). V was clipped by 7 bases and J by 3 bases, with 13 bases between them. The CDR3 is 13 amino acids. The CDR3 DNA reads TGCGCCAGCACGACAGGCGTTGACTACGAGCAGTACTTC. Translated: CASTTGVDYEQYF.

CDR3 residues: CASKDRASSYNSPLHF. DNA of the CDR3: TGTGCCAGCAAGGACAGGGCGAGCTCCTATAATTCACCCCTCCACTTT. The chain is built from TRBV2 and TRBJ1-6, with TRBD1 identical over 8 bases. CDR1 is SNHLY and CDR2 is FYNNEI in the germline V gene. There are 16 residues in the CDR3. V was pared by 7 bases and J by 0 bases, with 5 bases of the junction left unmatched.